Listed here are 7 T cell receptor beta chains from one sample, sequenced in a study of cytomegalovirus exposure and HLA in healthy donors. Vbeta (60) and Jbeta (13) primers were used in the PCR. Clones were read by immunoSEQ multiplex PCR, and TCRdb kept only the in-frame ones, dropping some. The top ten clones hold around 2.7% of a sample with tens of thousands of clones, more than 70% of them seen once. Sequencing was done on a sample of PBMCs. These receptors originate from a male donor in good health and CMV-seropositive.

CDR3 nucleotides: TGTGCCAGCAGCATGACAGGGAATCGCAATGAGCAGTTCTTC. Residues: CASSMTGNRNEQFF. The chain uses TRBV11-1 and TRBJ2-1, with 7 bases that match TRBD1. CDR1 and CDR2 (germline): SGHAT, FQDESV (reference sequence). Trimming at V came to 5 bases and at J to 6 bases, leaving 7 bases not matched to a gene. The CDR3 is made up of 14 amino acids.

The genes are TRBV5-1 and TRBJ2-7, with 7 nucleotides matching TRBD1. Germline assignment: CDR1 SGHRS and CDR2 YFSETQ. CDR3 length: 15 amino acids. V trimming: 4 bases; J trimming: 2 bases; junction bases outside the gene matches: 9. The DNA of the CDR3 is TGCGCCAGCAGCCCCAGCACCGACAGGGCCTACGAGCAGTACTTC. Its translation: CASSPSTDRAYEQYF.

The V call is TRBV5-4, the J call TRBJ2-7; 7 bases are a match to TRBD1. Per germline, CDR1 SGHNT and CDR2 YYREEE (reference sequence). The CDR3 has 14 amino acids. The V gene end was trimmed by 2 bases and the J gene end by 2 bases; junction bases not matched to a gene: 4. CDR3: CASSLRQGPYEQYF. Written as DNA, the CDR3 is TGTGCCAGCAGCTTAAGACAGGGACCCTACGAGCAGTACTTC. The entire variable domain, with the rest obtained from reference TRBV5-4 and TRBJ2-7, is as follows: ETGVTQSPTHLIKTRGQQVTLRCSSQSGHNTVSWYQQALGQGPQFIFQYYREEENGRGNFPPRFSGLQFPNYSSELNVNALELDDSALYLCASSLRQGPYEQYFGPGTRLTVT.

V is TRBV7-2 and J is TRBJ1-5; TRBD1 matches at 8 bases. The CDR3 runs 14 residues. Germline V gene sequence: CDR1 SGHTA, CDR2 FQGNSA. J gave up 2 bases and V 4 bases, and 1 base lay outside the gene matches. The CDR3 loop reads CASSSTGGNQPQHF. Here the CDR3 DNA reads TGTGCCAGCAGCTCGACAGGGGGCAATCAGCCCCAGCATTTT.

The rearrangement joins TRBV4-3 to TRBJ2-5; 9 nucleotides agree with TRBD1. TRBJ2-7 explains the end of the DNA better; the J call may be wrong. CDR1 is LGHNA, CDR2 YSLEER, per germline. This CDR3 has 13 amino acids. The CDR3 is CASSLRQGDEQYF. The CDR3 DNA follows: TGCGCCAGCAGCCTTCGACAGGGGGACGAGCAGTACTTC.

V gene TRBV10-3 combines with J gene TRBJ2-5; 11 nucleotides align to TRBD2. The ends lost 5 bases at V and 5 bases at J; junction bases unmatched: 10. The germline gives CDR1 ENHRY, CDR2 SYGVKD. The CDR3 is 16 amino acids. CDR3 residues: CAISTGTSGGRETQYF. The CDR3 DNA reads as TGTGCCATCAGTACCGGGACTAGCGGAGGCAGGGAGACCCAGTACTTC.

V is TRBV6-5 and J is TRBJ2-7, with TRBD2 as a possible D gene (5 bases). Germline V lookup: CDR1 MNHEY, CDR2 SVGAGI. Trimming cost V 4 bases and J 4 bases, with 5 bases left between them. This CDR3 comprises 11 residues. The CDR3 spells CASSWRYEQYF. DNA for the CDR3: TGTGCCAGCAGTTGGAGGTACGAGCAGTACTTC.